This T cell receptor beta chain was captured by sequencing in a study of blood T cell repertoires in COVID-19. V dropped 2 bases and J dropped 1 base, with 14 bases sitting between them. CDR1 and CDR2 from the germline V gene are GTSNPN and SVGIG (reference sequence). This CDR3 is 15 amino acids long. The repertoire was sequenced with immunoSEQ multiplex PCR; TCRdb's copy has only in-frame clones and lacks some. The table includes 250,000 to 300,000 clones, around nine tenths detected once. The source is a woman in her twenties or thirties with COVID-19, enrolled during active disease. The sequenced sample was peripheral blood. The gene calls are TRBV30 and TRBJ2-5, with D possibly matching TRBD2 (5 bases). CDR3 nucleotides: TGTGCCTGGAGTCCGGACCCGAGGGCCCAAGAGACCCAGTACTTC. It yields the protein CAWSPDPRAQETQYF.